Following are 25 T cell receptor beta chains from one sample sequenced in a study of patients and donors after allogeneic stem cell transplantation. TCRdb reprocessed the RT-PCR reads with MiXCR, giving one entry per CDR3 protein. The repertoire holds roughly 230,000 distinct CDR3 sequences, with about 14% as singletons. Sequencing used blood, either unsorted or a sorted T cell fraction (not recorded which). The receptors derive from a human donor who was either an allogeneic HSCT recipient or a stem cell or donor lymphocyte infusion donor (not recorded which). It is not recorded whose cells these are; they may come from a transplant donor.

This clonotype came up many times. The chain couples TRBV19 to TRBJ2-5; 10 bases align to TRBD2. V gave up 1 base and J gave up 3 bases; unmatched junction bases: 8. The CDR3 has 17 residues. Germline V lookup: CDR1 LNHDA, CDR2 SQIVND (reference sequence). In DNA, the CDR3 is TGTGCCAGTAGTATAGGTGGGCCTAGCGGGGGAAAAGAGACCCAGTACTTC. This encodes CASSIGGPSGGKETQYF.

This chain links TRBV7-8 with TRBJ2-1, with TRBD2 identical over 8 bases. With V trimmed by 4 bases and J by 7 bases, 9 bases remained unmatched. CDR3 length: 15 residues. Per the germline V gene, CDR1 is SGHVS and CDR2 is FQNEAQ. The CDR3 sequence: CASSSGLVLGNEQFF. CDR3 bases: TGTGCCAGCAGCTCGGGACTAGTCCTTGGGAATGAGCAGTTCTTC.

The chain joins TRBV7-9 to TRBJ2-1; TRBD1 matches at 7 bases. Trimming removed 5 bases from V and 0 bases from J; junction bases left unmatched: 7. The germline V gene has CDR1 SEHNR and CDR2 FQNEAQ (reference sequence). The CDR3 sequence is 16 residues long. Here the CDR3 reads CASSPGQVSSYNEQFF. The CDR3 DNA follows: TGTGCCAGCAGCCCTGGACAGGTTAGCTCCTACAATGAGCAGTTCTTC.

The chain couples TRBV5-1 to TRBJ2-7, with D perhaps matching TRBD2 (5 bases). The V end was cut by 0 bases, the J end by 7 bases, with 11 bases between. This CDR3 has 13 amino acids. CDR1 and CDR2 from the germline V gene are SGHRS and YFSETQ. The CDR3 DNA follows: TGCGCCAGCAGCTTGGACATTTCGGGAGAGCAGTACTTC. As protein: CASSLDISGEQYF.

This clonotype was observed a handful of times. V gene TRBV11-3 combines with J gene TRBJ2-1, with TRBD1 as a possible D gene (6 bases). Germline V lookup: CDR1 SGHNT, CDR2 YENEEA. The CDR3 runs 14 residues. Trimming took off 2 bases at V and 7 bases at J, with 12 bases between the two ends. This chain's CDR3 is CASSLRQGGNEQFF. The DNA for the CDR3 is TGTGCCAGCAGCTTAAGGCAAGGGGGTAATGAGCAGTTCTTC.

This clonotype was observed once. The chain uses TRBV5-1 and TRBJ2-5, with a weak D call TRBD2 (6 bases). Germline CDR1 reads SGHRS; CDR2 reads YFSETQ. CDR3 size: 15 residues. The V end was cut by 4 bases, the J end by 5 bases, with 18 bases between. CDR3 bases: TGCGCCAGCAGCCCTTTAGCGGAGCCCGATGAGACCCAGTACTTC. Its translation: CASSPLAEPDETQYF.

This clonotype was detected a few times. This CDR3 reads CASSLDSGNIQYF. The CDR3 DNA sequence: TGTGCCAGCAGCTTAGATTCGGGGAACATTCAGTACTTC. The V gene is TRBV7-3, the J gene TRBJ2-4; tentative D call: TRBD2 (5 bases). The V and J ends lost 2 bases and 7 bases respectively, with 9 bases between them. The CDR3 is made up of 13 amino acids. Germline V lookup: CDR1 SGHTA, CDR2 FQGTGA.

The V call is TRBV2, the J call TRBJ1-3; 7 nucleotides line up with TRBD1. This CDR3 is 15 amino acids long. The germline V gene has CDR1 SNHLY and CDR2 FYNNEI. The trim removed 7 bases at V and 3 bases at J, leaving 9 bases unmatched. CDR3 coding DNA: TGTGCCAGCACCCGCTCCGGGACAGTTGGAAACACCATATATTTT. This encodes CASTRSGTVGNTIYF. Together with reference TRBV2 and TRBJ1-3, the CDR3 gives the full variable domain: EPEVTQTPSHQVTQMGQEVILRCVPISNHLYFYWYRQILGQKVEFLVSFYNNEISEKSEIFDDQFSVERPDGSNFTLKIRSTKLEDSAMYFCASTRSGTVGNTIYFGEGSWLTVV.

J is TRBJ1-1 and V is TRBV6-1; the match to TRBD1 covers 7 bases. This CDR3 contains 15 residues. Trimming removed 2 bases from V and 1 base from J; junction bases left unmatched: 4. Per the germline V gene, CDR1 is MNHNS and CDR2 is SASEGT. CDR3 nucleotides: TGTGCCAGCAGTGAACCGGGACAGCCGAACACTGAAGCTTTCTTT. Its translation is CASSEPGQPNTEAFF.

The chain recombines TRBV29-1 with TRBJ1-2; the D is unclear. Trimming took 1 base from V and 8 from J, leaving 11 bases between them. CDR3 length equals 12 residues. Germline V gene lookup returns CDR1 SQVTM and CDR2 ANQGSEA. In DNA, the CDR3 is TGCAGCGTTGAAGCCCGCTCTCGGGGCTACACCTTC. Its translation is CSVEARSRGYTF.

At least ten counts were recorded for this clonotype. The rearrangement uses TRBV6-6 and TRBJ1-2; D gene unclear. This CDR3 spans 13 amino acids. The V end was cut by 4 bases, the J end by 3 bases, with 9 bases between. Germline CDR1 is MNHNY and CDR2 is SVGAGI (reference sequence). CDR3 loop: CASSFKGDYGYTF. The DNA for the CDR3 is TGTGCCAGCAGTTTCAAGGGTGACTATGGCTACACCTTC.

This clonotype came up many times. This chain uses TRBV29-1 with TRBJ2-5; 7 positions agree with TRBD1. The germline V gene has CDR1 SQVTM and CDR2 ANQGSEA. The V gene end was trimmed by 8 bases and the J gene end by 1 base; junction bases not matched to a gene: 4. The CDR3 covers 12 residues. In DNA, the CDR3 is TGCAGCACCCGGACAGGCCAAGAGACCCAGTACTTC. This translates into CSTRTGQETQYF.

This clonotype was picked up a small number of times. The chain has TRBV5-6 and TRBJ1-2, with D perhaps TRBD1 (5 bases). The CDR3 sequence is 12 residues long. V lost 0 bases and J lost 10, with 10 bases in between. CDR1 is SGHDT and CDR2 is YYEEEE in the germline V gene. The CDR3 here is CASSLVTGAYTF. DNA of the CDR3: TGTGCCAGCAGCTTGGTCACAGGCGCCTACACCTTC.

This clonotype was seen a few times. The J gene is TRBJ2-7, the V gene TRBV7-2; 10 nucleotides line up with TRBD2. Germline trimming cut 0 bases from V and 3 bases from J; bases unmatched to any gene: 14. Germline assignment: CDR1 SGHTA and CDR2 FQGNSA. This CDR3 has 19 amino acids. The DNA for the CDR3 is TGTGCCAGCAGCTTAGCGCGGGTGAAATTAGCGGGGGGCGTCTACGAGCAGTACTTC. This encodes CASSLARVKLAGGVYEQYF.

This sequence joins TRBV29-1 and TRBJ1-1; 7 bases agree with TRBD1. Germline lookup yields CDR1 SQVTM and CDR2 ANQGSEA. This CDR3 has 13 amino acids. The CDR3, as DNA: TGCACCGAACAGGGGATTTGGAACACTGAAGCTTTCTTT. Amino acid sequence: CTEQGIWNTEAFF.

The chain employs TRBV7-2 and TRBJ2-2, with 8 bases identical to TRBD1. V gave up 1 base and J gave up 6 bases; unmatched junction bases: 4. CDR1 is SGHTA and CDR2 is FQGNSA in the germline V gene. CDR3 length: 15 residues. In DNA, the CDR3 is TGTGCCAGCAGCTTAGGTGGACAGGGTTCCGGGGAGCTGTTTTTT. It specifies CASSLGGQGSGELFF.

The chain links TRBV11-3 to TRBJ1-4; D unclear. V gave up 1 base and J gave up 5 bases, with 14 bases separating them. The CDR3 has 16 residues. Germline V gene sequence: CDR1 SGHNT, CDR2 YENEEA. The CDR3 sequence is CASSLGPQLGNEKLFF. DNA of the CDR3: TGTGCCAGCAGCTTAGGCCCGCAGCTGGGGAATGAAAAACTGTTTTTT.

This clonotype was picked up a small number of times. This chain's CDR3 is CATSDQIPYEQYF. CDR3 coding DNA: TGTGCCACCAGTGATCAGATCCCCTACGAGCAGTACTTC. J is TRBJ2-7 and V is TRBV24-1; D is undetermined. Germline V gives CDR1 KGHDR, CDR2 SFDVKD. The CDR3 spans 13 residues. The V gene lost 3 bases and the J gene lost 2 bases, with 7 bases spanning the gap.

The V call is TRBV4-2, the J call TRBJ1-2, with D hard to call. The V gene's germline CDR1 is LGHNA and CDR2 YNFKEQ. Deletions cut 1 base from V and 4 bases from J, with 7 bases between. The CDR3 contains 13 residues. Here the CDR3 DNA reads TGTGCCAGCAGCCAAGGACCCACCTATGGCTACACCTTC. This translates into CASSQGPTYGYTF.

Concerning this clonotype: With a much larger clone just one base away, this may be a read error. J is TRBJ2-7 and V is TRBV7-7, with a tentative D call TRBD1 (5 bases). This CDR3 region has 14 residues. Germline CDR1 and CDR2: SSHAT and FNYEAQ (reference sequence). The CDR3 sequence is CASSMTVTSYEQSF. Here the CDR3 DNA reads TGTGCTAGCAGCATGACAGTTACATCCTACGAGCAGTCCTTC.

This clonotype was detected ten times or more. This chain uses TRBV29-1 with TRBJ2-3; no reliable D call. Deletions cut 3 bases from V and 3 bases from J, with 7 bases between. Germline CDR1 is SQVTM and CDR2 is ANQGSEA. CDR3 length equals 12 residues. In DNA form, the CDR3 reads TGCAGCGTTGATGCGACTACAGATACGCAGTATTTT. This sequence encodes CSVDATTDTQYF.

V gene TRBV29-1 combines with J gene TRBJ2-2; 11 bases are shared with TRBD1. Germline CDR1 reads SQVTM; CDR2 reads ANQGSEA. The CDR3 covers 14 residues. With 5 bases clipped from V and 7 bases from J, the junction kept 6 bases outside the gene matches. The DNA for the CDR3 is TGCAGCGTTATTGGACAGGGGGCTGTCGGGGAGCTGTTTTTT. Amino acids: CSVIGQGAVGELFF.

The chain recombines TRBV7-2 with TRBJ2-3, with D maybe TRBD1 (5 bases). Germline lookup yields CDR1 SGHTA and CDR2 FQGNSA. The CDR3 loop spans 13 amino acids. Trimming shortened V by 1 base and J by 4 bases, and 6 bases separated the two germline ends. The CDR3 DNA is TGTGCCAGCAGCTTAGTAGGGGCAGATACGCAGTATTTT. This codes for CASSLVGADTQYF.

This clonotype was recorded a few times. This chain links TRBV11-1 with TRBJ2-2, with a possible D match to TRBD1 (6 bases). This CDR3 contains 14 residues. Per the germline V gene, CDR1 is SGHAT and CDR2 is FQDESV (reference sequence). Trimming removed 6 bases at V and 6 bases at J, with 14 bases between. DNA for the CDR3: TGTGCCAGCAGACGATTCAGGGGTTCCGGGGAGCTGTTTTTT. Amino acids: CASRRFRGSGELFF.

Concerning this clonotype itself: The junction does not match germline at one end; this may be a read error. The rearrangement uses TRBV6-2 or TRBV6-3 and TRBJ2-7; D gene unclear. Per the germline V gene, CDR1 is MNHEY and CDR2 is SVGEGT. The CDR3 runs to 15 residues. CDR3 residues: CASSYSGTPSSEQYF. As DNA, the CDR3 is TGTGCCAGCAGTTACTCGGGAACCCCCTCCTCCGAGCAGTACTTC.